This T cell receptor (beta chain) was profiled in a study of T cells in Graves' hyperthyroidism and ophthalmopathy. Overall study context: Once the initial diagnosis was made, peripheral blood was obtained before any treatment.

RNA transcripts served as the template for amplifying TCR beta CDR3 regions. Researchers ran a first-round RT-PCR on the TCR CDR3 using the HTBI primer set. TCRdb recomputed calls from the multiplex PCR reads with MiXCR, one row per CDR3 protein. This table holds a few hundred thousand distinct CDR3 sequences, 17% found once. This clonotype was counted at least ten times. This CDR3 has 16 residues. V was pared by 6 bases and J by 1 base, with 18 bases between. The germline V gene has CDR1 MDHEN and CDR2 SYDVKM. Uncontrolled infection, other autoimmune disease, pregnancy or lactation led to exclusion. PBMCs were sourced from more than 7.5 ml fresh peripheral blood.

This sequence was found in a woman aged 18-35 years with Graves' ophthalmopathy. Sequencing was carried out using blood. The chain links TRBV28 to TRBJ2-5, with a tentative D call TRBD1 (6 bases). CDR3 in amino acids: CASSTRTEGFQETQYF. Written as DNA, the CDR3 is TGTGCCAGCAGCACTAGGACAGAGGGGTTCCAAGAGACCCAGTACTTC.